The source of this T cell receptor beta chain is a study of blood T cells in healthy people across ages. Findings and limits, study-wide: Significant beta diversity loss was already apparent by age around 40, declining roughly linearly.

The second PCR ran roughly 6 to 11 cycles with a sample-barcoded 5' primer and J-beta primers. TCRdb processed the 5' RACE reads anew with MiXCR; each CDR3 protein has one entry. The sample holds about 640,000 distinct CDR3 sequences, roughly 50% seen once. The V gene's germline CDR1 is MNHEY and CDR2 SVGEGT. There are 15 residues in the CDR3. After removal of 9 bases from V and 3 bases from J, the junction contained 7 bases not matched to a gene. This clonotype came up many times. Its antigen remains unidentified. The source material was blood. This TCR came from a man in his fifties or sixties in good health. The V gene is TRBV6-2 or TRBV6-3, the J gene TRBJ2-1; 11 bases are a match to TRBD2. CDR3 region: CASLEGLAVYNEQFF. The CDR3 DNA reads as TGTGCCAGTTTAGAGGGACTAGCGGTCTACAATGAGCAGTTCTTC.